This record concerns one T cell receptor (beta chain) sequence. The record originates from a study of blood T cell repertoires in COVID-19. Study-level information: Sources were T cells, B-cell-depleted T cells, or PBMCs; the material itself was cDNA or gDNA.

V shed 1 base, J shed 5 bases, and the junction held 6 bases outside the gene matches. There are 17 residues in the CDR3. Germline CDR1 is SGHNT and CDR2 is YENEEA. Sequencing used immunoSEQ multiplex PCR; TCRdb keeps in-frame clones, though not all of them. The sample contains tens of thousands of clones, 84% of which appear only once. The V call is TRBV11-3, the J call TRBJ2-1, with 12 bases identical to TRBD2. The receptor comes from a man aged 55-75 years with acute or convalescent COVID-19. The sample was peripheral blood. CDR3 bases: TGTGCCAGCAGCTTAGGGAATCTAGCGGGGGGGAACAATGAGCAGTTCTTC. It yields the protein CASSLGNLAGGNNEQFF.